A selection of T cell receptor beta chains follows, all from one sample in a study of T cell responses to AZD1222 COVID-19 vaccine. Clones were sequenced by immunoSEQ multiplex PCR, and TCRdb holds only the in-frame ones, with some missing. The data show about 130,000 clones, with approximately 90% seen just once and 6.9% held by the top ten. The sample consisted of peripheral blood, taken on day 0 of AZD1222 vaccination. The receptor source for this set is an adult in good health. The CDR3 runs from the conserved cysteine through the conserved F or W. Fields, in order: V gene, clone size, D gene, J gene, CDR3 DNA, CDR3 protein. A D gene is named only where the DNA matches it firmly. Some rows have no size entry. The others give once, few or many, or a class for an expanded clone.

v_gene: TRBV7-2
abundance: .
d_gene: .
j_gene: TRBJ1-2
CDR3nt: TGTGCCAGCAGCTTAGAGGCGCGCCGTGTAGACTATGGCTACACCTTC
CDR3aa: CASSLEARRVDYGYTF

v_gene: TRBV28
abundance: .
d_gene: .
j_gene: TRBJ1-2
CDR3nt: TGTGCCATCCAGCCGGGGGGCGGCTATGGCTACACCTTC
CDR3aa: CAIQPGGGYGYTF

v_gene: TRBV19
abundance: .
d_gene: .
j_gene: TRBJ1-3
CDR3nt: TGTGCCAGTAGTCCGGGGGACTTCTCTGGAAACACCATATATTTT
CDR3aa: CASSPGDFSGNTIYF

v_gene: TRBV6-4
abundance: few
d_gene: .
j_gene: TRBJ2-2
CDR3nt: TGTGCCAGCAGTGACTCCCCCGGGGCCGGGGAGCTGTTTTTT
CDR3aa: CASSDSPGAGELFF

v_gene: TRBV9
abundance: .
d_gene: .
j_gene: TRBJ2-7
CDR3nt: TGTGCCAGCAGCGTAGGAGTACTTGTATACGAGCAGTACTTC
CDR3aa: CASSVGVLVYEQYF

v_gene: TRBV7-3
abundance: .
d_gene: .
j_gene: TRBJ2-7
CDR3nt: TGTGCCAGCAGCTTAAGGCCAGGGGCCTCCTACGAGCAGTACTTC
CDR3aa: CASSLRPGASYEQYF

v_gene: TRBV10-3
abundance: .
d_gene: TRBD2
j_gene: TRBJ2-5
CDR3nt: TGTGCCATCAGTGACCGGACTAGCGGGGGGAATAAGACCCAGTACTTC
CDR3aa: CAISDRTSGGNKTQYF

v_gene: TRBV15
abundance: .
d_gene: .
j_gene: TRBJ2-2
CDR3nt: TGTGCCACCAGCAGAGATCCGACGGTCGGGGAGCTGTTTTTT
CDR3aa: CATSRDPTVGELFF

v_gene: TRBV5-1
abundance: .
d_gene: .
j_gene: TRBJ1-1
CDR3nt: TGCGCCAGCAGCTCCGGGACCGCGAGTACTGAAGCTTTCTTT
CDR3aa: CASSSGTASTEAFF

v_gene: TRBV3-1/TRBV3-2
abundance: few
d_gene: .
j_gene: TRBJ1-6
CDR3nt: TGTGCCAGCAGCCAGGGGTCCGGTTATTCACCCCTCCACTTT
CDR3aa: CASSQGSGYSPLHF

v_gene: TRBV6-2/TRBV6-3
abundance: .
d_gene: TRBD1
j_gene: TRBJ1-4
CDR3nt: TGTGCCAGCAGTCCGACAGGGGTTCGGGAAAAACTGTTTTTT
CDR3aa: CASSPTGVREKLFF

v_gene: TRBV11-1
abundance: .
d_gene: .
j_gene: TRBJ2-1
CDR3nt: TGTGCCAGCAGCCCACCACGGGGTGAGCAGTTCTTC
CDR3aa: CASSPPRGEQFF

v_gene: TRBV12-3/TRBV12-4
abundance: .
d_gene: TRBD1
j_gene: TRBJ1-1
CDR3nt: TGTGCCAGCAGTCTAGGGGACAGAACTGAAGCTTTCTTT
CDR3aa: CASSLGDRTEAFF

v_gene: TRBV28
abundance: once
d_gene: .
j_gene: TRBJ1-1
CDR3nt: TGTGCCAGCAGTACACAACTTCAAGCTTTCTTT
CDR3aa: CASSTQLQAFF

v_gene: TRBV30
abundance: .
d_gene: .
j_gene: TRBJ1-5
CDR3nt: TGTGCCTGGAGTGTAGGCCAGGTGATCAATCAGCCCCAGCATTTT
CDR3aa: CAWSVGQVINQPQHF

v_gene: TRBV4-1
abundance: .
d_gene: .
j_gene: TRBJ2-7
CDR3nt: TGCGCCAGCAGCCAAGTCACAGAGTTTACCGAGCAGTACTTC
CDR3aa: CASSQVTEFTEQYF

v_gene: TRBV19
abundance: .
d_gene: .
j_gene: TRBJ2-1
CDR3nt: TGTGCCACTAAGGGGGACAAGGGGGGTCAGAGCTCCTACAATGAGCAGTTCTTC
CDR3aa: CATKGDKGGQSSYNEQFF

v_gene: TRBV5-1
abundance: .
d_gene: .
j_gene: TRBJ1-2
CDR3nt: TGCGCCAGCAGCTTAGGTCAGAACTATGGCTACACCTTC
CDR3aa: CASSLGQNYGYTF

v_gene: TRBV6-5
abundance: .
d_gene: .
j_gene: TRBJ1-1
CDR3nt: TGTGCCAGCAGTAAGGCGTCCTCAGGGAACACTGAAGCTTTCTTT
CDR3aa: CASSKASSGNTEAFF

v_gene: TRBV12-1
abundance: .
d_gene: .
j_gene: TRBJ1-5
CDR3nt: TGTGCCAGCAGCCTCAGCGTGACAGGGTATAGCAATCAGCCCCAGCATTTT
CDR3aa: CASSLSVTGYSNQPQHF

v_gene: TRBV10-3
abundance: .
d_gene: .
j_gene: TRBJ1-1
CDR3nt: TGTGCCATCAGTGAGTCGACAAGGCAGAACACTGAAGCTTTCTTT
CDR3aa: CAISESTRQNTEAFF

v_gene: TRBV7-3
abundance: .
d_gene: .
j_gene: TRBJ1-6
CDR3nt: TGTGCCAGCAGCTTAACGGGTCCCAATTCACCCCTCCACTTT
CDR3aa: CASSLTGPNSPLHF

v_gene: TRBV6-5
abundance: .
d_gene: TRBD2
j_gene: TRBJ2-3
CDR3nt: TGTGCCAGCAGTAGACTAGCGGCTGGTCCAGATACGCAGTATTTT
CDR3aa: CASSRLAAGPDTQYF

v_gene: TRBV19
abundance: .
d_gene: .
j_gene: TRBJ2-2
CDR3nt: TGTGCCAGTAGTAAGCCGAGGCAGAACACCGGGGAGCTGTTTTTT
CDR3aa: CASSKPRQNTGELFF

v_gene: TRBV10-2
abundance: .
d_gene: .
j_gene: TRBJ1-6
CDR3nt: TGCGCCAGCAGTGAGGCGAGGGATTCACCCCTCCACTTT
CDR3aa: CASSEARDSPLHF

v_gene: TRBV7-9
abundance: .
d_gene: .
j_gene: TRBJ1-1
CDR3nt: TGTGCCAGCAGCTCCTCTGAGGTGAACACTGAAGCTTTCTTT
CDR3aa: CASSSSEVNTEAFF

v_gene: TRBV4-2
abundance: .
d_gene: TRBD2
j_gene: TRBJ2-7
CDR3nt: TGTGCCAGCAGCCCCCGACTAGCGGGGGATCCTTACGAGCAGTACTTC
CDR3aa: CASSPRLAGDPYEQYF

v_gene: TRBV7-2
abundance: .
d_gene: TRBD1
j_gene: TRBJ2-1
CDR3nt: TGTGCCAGCAGCGGCCGGACAGGGACCTACAATGAGCAGTTCTTC
CDR3aa: CASSGRTGTYNEQFF

v_gene: TRBV27
abundance: .
d_gene: .
j_gene: TRBJ1-2
CDR3nt: TGTGCCAGCACCATGTTACCCGGGACGGAGGATGGCTACACCTTC
CDR3aa: CASTMLPGTEDGYTF

v_gene: TRBV6-1
abundance: .
d_gene: .
j_gene: TRBJ2-2
CDR3nt: TGTGCCAGCAGTGAAGCGCTTGTGGGATTCATAGGGACCGGGGAGCTGTTTTTT
CDR3aa: CASSEALVGFIGTGELFF

v_gene: TRBV10-2
abundance: .
d_gene: TRBD2
j_gene: TRBJ2-1
CDR3nt: TGCGCCAGCCTAGCGGGGGGGACCAATGAGCAGTTCTTC
CDR3aa: CASLAGGTNEQFF

v_gene: TRBV5-4
abundance: .
d_gene: TRBD1
j_gene: TRBJ1-1
CDR3nt: TGTGCCAGCAGCCCATCCGGGACAGCGAACACTGAAGCTTTCTTT
CDR3aa: CASSPSGTANTEAFF

v_gene: TRBV7-6
abundance: few
d_gene: .
j_gene: TRBJ2-7
CDR3nt: TGTGCCAGCAGCTTTGCAGGCGAGGGATACGAGCAGTACTTC
CDR3aa: CASSFAGEGYEQYF

v_gene: TRBV6-5
abundance: .
d_gene: .
j_gene: TRBJ2-5
CDR3nt: TGTGCCAGCAGGACACCTCAAGAGACCCAGTACTTC
CDR3aa: CASRTPQETQYF

v_gene: TRBV10-3
abundance: few
d_gene: TRBD1
j_gene: TRBJ2-1
CDR3nt: TGTGCCACCGAACAGGGGCTGAGGGGGCTAAGCTCCTACAATGAGCAGTTCTTC
CDR3aa: CATEQGLRGLSSYNEQFF

v_gene: TRBV6-5
abundance: .
d_gene: TRBD1
j_gene: TRBJ1-6
CDR3nt: TGTGCCAGCAGTAAACAGGGGATGAATTCACCCCTCCACTTT
CDR3aa: CASSKQGMNSPLHF